This record looks at one T cell receptor beta chain sequence and its context. Its antigen is not known. The data are from a study of CD8 T cells in ankylosing spondylitis. This CDR3 has 17 amino acids. In germline, CDR1 is LNHDA, CDR2 SQIVND (reference sequence). V was pared by 3 bases and J by 0 bases, with 15 bases between. One entry per CDR3 protein results from TCRdb running MiXCR on the 5' RACE reads. This sample carries about 310,000 distinct CDR3 sequences, about 20% of them seen once, and the ten largest clones take about 4%. Study-wide results and limits: A TCR beta motif of fewer than 10 highly homologous variants seemed to mark ankylosing spondylitis blood. Peripheral blood held disease-linked clones only at relatively low frequency, and these were CD8+.

The chain employs TRBV19 and TRBJ2-1, with TRBD2 as a possible D gene (6 bases). The sample taken for sequencing was blood, either unsorted or a sorted T cell fraction (not recorded which). This receptor was obtained from a female donor with ankylosing spondylitis or in good health (not recorded which). Here the CDR3 reads CASSMTGVGSSYNEQFF. The DNA for the CDR3 is TGTGCCAGTAGTATGACGGGGGTGGGGAGCTCCTACAATGAGCAGTTCTTC.